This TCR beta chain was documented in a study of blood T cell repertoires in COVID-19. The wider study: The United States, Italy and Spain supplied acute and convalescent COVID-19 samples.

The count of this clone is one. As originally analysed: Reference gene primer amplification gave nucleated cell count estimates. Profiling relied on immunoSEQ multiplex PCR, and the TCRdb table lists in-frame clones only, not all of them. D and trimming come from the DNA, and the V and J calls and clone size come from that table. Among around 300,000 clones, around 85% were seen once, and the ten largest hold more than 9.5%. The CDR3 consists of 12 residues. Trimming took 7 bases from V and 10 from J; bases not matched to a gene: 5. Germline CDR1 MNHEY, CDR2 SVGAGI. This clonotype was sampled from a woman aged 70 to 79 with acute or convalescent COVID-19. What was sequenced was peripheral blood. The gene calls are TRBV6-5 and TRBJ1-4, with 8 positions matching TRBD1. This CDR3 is CASTEDRGKLFF. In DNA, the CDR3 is TGTGCCAGCACCGAAGACAGGGGAAAACTGTTTTTT.